The 14 T cell receptor beta chains presented below share a single source sample, sequenced in a study of glioma-infiltrating T cells after dendritic cell vaccination. Using immunoSEQ multiplex PCR, the repertoire was profiled, and TCRdb retains in-frame clones only, with some absent. The table has roughly 80,000 clones, roughly 84% seen once. Time point of the sample: after dendritic cell vaccination, including at tumor progression/relapse. This specimen consisted of blood, obtained after dendritic cell vaccination. Receptors originate from a human donor with glioblastoma.

The J gene is TRBJ2-1, the V gene TRBV5-4, with 10 nucleotides matching TRBD1. The length of the CDR3 is 15 residues. After removal of 2 bases from V and 3 bases from J, the junction contained 2 bases not matched to a gene. Germline V gene lookup returns CDR1 SGHNT and CDR2 YYREEE (reference sequence). The CDR3 spells CASSLGQGVYNEQFF. The CDR3 nucleotides read TGTGCCAGCAGCTTAGGACAGGGGGTCTACAATGAGCAGTTCTTC. The whole variable domain, remainder taken from reference TRBV5-4 and TRBJ2-1, is ETGVTQSPTHLIKTRGQQVTLRCSSQSGHNTVSWYQQALGQGPQFIFQYYREEENGRGNFPPRFSGLQFPNYSSELNVNALELDDSALYLCASSLGQGVYNEQFFGPGTRLTVL.

This clone was found once. This chain connects TRBV27 to TRBJ1-5, with 7 bases lining up with TRBD1. CDR1 MNHEY and CDR2 SMNVEV come from the germline V gene (reference sequence). After removal of 3 bases from V and 6 bases from J, the junction contained 5 bases not matched to a gene. The CDR3 runs 14 residues. DNA of the CDR3: TGTGCCAGCAGTTTGGGACAGTGGAGTCAGCCCCAGCATTTT. Translation gives CASSLGQWSQPQHF.

The chain couples TRBV9 to TRBJ1-1; D not resolved. The germline V and J ends were trimmed by 1 base and 0 bases, with 10 bases remaining between them. The CDR3 extends over 15 amino acids. The V gene's germline CDR1 is SGDLS and CDR2 YYNGEE. This CDR3 is CASSVQVSMNTEAFF. The DNA of the CDR3 is TGTGCCAGCAGCGTACAGGTATCCATGAACACTGAAGCTTTCTTT.

The chain has TRBV7-2 and TRBJ2-1; TRBD2 matches 10 bases. In germline, CDR1 is SGHTA, CDR2 FQGNSA. The V gene end was trimmed by 6 bases and the J gene end by 4 bases; junction bases not matched to a gene: 3. CDR3 length: 14 amino acids. The CDR3 here is CASSTSGTYNEQFF. DNA of the CDR3: TGTGCCAGCAGTACTAGCGGGACGTACAATGAGCAGTTCTTC.

The rearrangement joins TRBV15 to TRBJ1-5, with 7 bases lining up with TRBD1. There are 15 residues in the CDR3. CDR1 and CDR2 from the germline V gene are LNHNV and YYDKDF (reference sequence). V shed 1 base, J shed 4 bases, and the junction held 4 bases outside the gene matches. The CDR3 sequence is CATSRAAGGNQPQHF. DNA of the CDR3: TGTGCCACCAGCAGAGCGGCAGGGGGGAATCAGCCCCAGCATTTT.

The chain has TRBV6-1 and TRBJ1-5; D ambiguous. The V gene lost 6 bases and the J gene lost 2 bases, with 8 bases spanning the gap. The CDR3 loop spans 13 amino acids. Germline V gene lookup returns CDR1 MNHNS and CDR2 SASEGT. Here the CDR3 DNA reads TGTGCCAGCAGAGTAGTAGGCAATCAGCCCCAGCATTTT. As protein: CASRVVGNQPQHF.

This clone was observed once. The chain has TRBV4-1 and TRBJ2-1; TRBD2 matches 10 bases. V shed 1 base, J shed 8 bases, and the junction held 8 bases outside the gene matches. Germline V gene sequence: CDR1 MGHRA, CDR2 YSYEKL. This CDR3 spans 16 amino acids. CDR3 nucleotides: TGCGCCAGCAGCCAAGGTCTAGCGGGGGTTAGGGATGAGCAGTTCTTC. This sequence encodes CASSQGLAGVRDEQFF.

The chain recombines TRBV6-4 with TRBJ1-1; tentative D call: TRBD1 (6 bases). This CDR3 has 15 residues. Germline lookup yields CDR1 MRHNA and CDR2 SNTAGT. Trimming took off 2 bases at V and 6 bases at J, with 16 bases between the two ends. This CDR3 is CASSDEGHSGAEAFF. CDR3 nucleotides: TGTGCCAGCAGTGACGAAGGACACTCAGGGGCTGAAGCTTTCTTT.

This sequence joins TRBV5-1 and TRBJ1-1, with TRBD1 as a possible D gene (6 bases). This CDR3 has 15 residues. V lost 4 bases and J lost 4, with 17 bases in between. Germline V gives CDR1 SGHRS, CDR2 YFSETQ. The CDR3 coding sequence is TGCGCCAGCAGCCCAGGGATCGGGGGGGCCACTGAAGCTTTCTTT. Translated: CASSPGIGGATEAFF.

This clone was seen only once. The chain carries TRBV10-2 and TRBJ2-5; TRBD1 is a possible D gene (6 bases). V was cut by 0 bases and J by 4 bases, with 15 bases left in between. Germline loops: CDR1 WSHSY, CDR2 SAAADI. The CDR3 spans 16 residues. CDR3 nucleotides: TGCGCCAGCAGTGAGTCGGTTGCAGGGGACGTAGAGACCCAGTACTTC. Translation: CASSESVAGDVETQYF.

This clone was seen once. The chain is built from TRBV15 and TRBJ1-4; D is possibly TRBD1 (5 bases). V lost 3 bases to trimming and J lost 6 bases, with 14 bases between them. The CDR3 sequence is 15 residues long. Germline V gene data show CDR1 as LNHNV and CDR2 as YYDKDF (reference sequence). CDR3 sequence: CATSRGGRTDEKLFF. The CDR3 DNA is TGTGCCACCAGCAGGGGGGGTCGCACTGATGAAAAACTGTTTTTT.

V and J are TRBV9 and TRBJ2-3, with TRBD2 matching over 8 bases. This CDR3 spans 18 amino acids. With 0 bases clipped from V and 3 bases from J, the junction kept 12 bases outside the gene matches. The V gene's germline CDR1 is SGDLS and CDR2 YYNGEE. Here the CDR3 DNA reads TGTGCCAGCAGCGTAGATCCTCCGGGGAGCGGGGGAACAGATACGCAGTATTTT. It specifies CASSVDPPGSGGTDTQYF.

The V call is TRBV12-5, the J call TRBJ2-1, with 7 positions matching TRBD2. V shed 5 bases and J 4 bases; nucleotides not matched to a gene: 11. Looked up from germline, CDR1 is LGHNT and CDR2 is FRNRAP. The CDR3 is 16 residues long. The CDR3 spells CASGPPGGEGYNEQFF. For the CDR3, the DNA is TGTGCTAGTGGTCCCCCTGGGGGGGAGGGGTACAATGAGCAGTTCTTC. Complete variable domain (other parts from reference TRBV12-5 and TRBJ2-1): DARVTQTPRHKVTEMGQEVTMRCQPILGHNTVFWYRQTMMQGLELLAYFRNRAPLDDSGMPKDRFSAEMPDATLATLKIQPSEPRDSAVYFCASGPPGGEGYNEQFFGPGTRLTVL.

This clone was found once. The V call is TRBV5-6, the J call TRBJ2-5; a possible D gene is TRBD2 (6 bases). The germline CDR1 and CDR2 sequences are SGHDT and YYEEEE. The CDR3 length is 14 residues. V gave up 4 bases and J gave up 1 base, with 11 bases separating them. This CDR3 is CASSPRDFQETQYF. DNA of the CDR3: TGTGCCAGCAGCCCCCGGGACTTCCAAGAGACCCAGTACTTC.